A selection of T cell receptor beta chains follows, all from one sample in a study of OX40 agonist ivuxolimab in advanced cancers. Using immunoSEQ multiplex PCR, the repertoire was profiled, and TCRdb retains in-frame clones only, with some absent. This sample has some 87,000 clones, with approximately 93% found just once. The sample was CD4+ or CD8+ T cells sorted from blood, taken in a trial of the OX40 agonist ivuxolimab. The receptors shown here come from an adult with an advanced solid tumor such as melanoma, head and neck, liver or kidney cancer. CDR3s include the opening cysteine and the closing phenylalanine or tryptophan. Fields, in order: clone size, J gene, V gene, D gene, CDR3 DNA, CDR3 protein. A D gene is named only where the DNA matches it firmly. The size entry is marked missing in some rows and otherwise reads once, few, many or a size class.

>NA|TRBJ2-7|TRBV7-2|TRBD2
TGTGCCAGCAGCTTAGTTTTTGATTGGCTAGCGGGAAATAACGAGCAGTACTTC
CASSLVFDWLAGNNEQYF
>NA|TRBJ2-3|TRBV19|NA
TGTGCCAGTAGTCCCCGAATAAAAAGCACAGATACGCAGTATTTT
CASSPRIKSTDTQYF
>NA|TRBJ2-1|TRBV15|NA
TGTGCCACCGAGCACAACAATGAGCAGTTCTTC
CATEHNNEQFF
>NA|TRBJ2-7|TRBV27|NA
TGTGCCAGCAGTCCGTGGGACACCTCCTACGAGCAGTACTTC
CASSPWDTSYEQYF
>NA|TRBJ2-7|TRBV11-2|NA
TGTGCCAGCAGCTTTGTCCCCCGAGGGGCCTACGAGCAGTACTTC
CASSFVPRGAYEQYF
>NA|TRBJ2-5|TRBV5-1|NA
TGCGCCAGCAGCTTGGGGGGAATCGAGACCCAGTACTTC
CASSLGGIETQYF
>once|TRBJ1-1|TRBV9|NA
TGTGCCAGCAGCGTAGCTGGAGGGGGTGAAGCTTTCTTT
CASSVAGGGEAFF
>NA|TRBJ2-2|TRBV2|NA
TGTGCCAGCAGACGTGTCACCGGGGAGCTGTTTTTT
CASRRVTGELFF
>NA|TRBJ2-7|TRBV11-2|NA
TGTGCCAGCAGCTTACTCGGGACAACCTACGAGCAGTACTTC
CASSLLGTTYEQYF
>few|TRBJ1-5|TRBV7-6|NA
TGTGCCAGCAGCTTAGGAAGTCGGAGTAGCAATCAGCCCCAGCATTTT
CASSLGSRSSNQPQHF